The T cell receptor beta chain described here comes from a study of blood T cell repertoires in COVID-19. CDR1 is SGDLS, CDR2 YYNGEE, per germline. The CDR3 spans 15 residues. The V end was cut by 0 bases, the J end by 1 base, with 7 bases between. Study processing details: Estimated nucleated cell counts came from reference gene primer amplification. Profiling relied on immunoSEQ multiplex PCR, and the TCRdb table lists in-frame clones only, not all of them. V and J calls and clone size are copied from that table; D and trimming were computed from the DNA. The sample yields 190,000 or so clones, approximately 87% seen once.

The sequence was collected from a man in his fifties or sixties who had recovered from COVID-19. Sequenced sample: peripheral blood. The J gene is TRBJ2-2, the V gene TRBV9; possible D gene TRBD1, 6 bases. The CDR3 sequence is CASSVGTVNTGELFF. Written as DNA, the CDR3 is TGTGCCAGCAGCGTAGGGACAGTGAACACCGGGGAGCTGTTTTTT.